Below are 2 T cell receptor beta chains sequenced from a single sample in a study of T cell responses to AZD1222 COVID-19 vaccine. The protocol was immunoSEQ multiplex PCR, while the TCRdb copy is restricted to in-frame clones and leaves out a portion. Of 150,000 to 200,000 clones in the sample, around 92% were seen once. Sequenced here: peripheral blood, sampled on day 0 of AZD1222 vaccination. The receptors were sampled from an adult in good health.

This chain uses TRBV5-6 with TRBJ1-3; D is unclear. V was shortened by 5 bases and J by 2 bases, with 8 bases between the two germline ends. The germline CDR1 and CDR2 sequences are SGHDT and YYEEEE. The CDR3 length is 13 residues. The CDR3 DNA is TGTGCCAGCAGGGCAGCTCCTGGAAACACCATATATTTT. Protein: CASRAAPGNTIYF. The whole variable domain, filled in from reference TRBV5-6 and TRBJ1-3, reads DAGVTQSPTHLIKTRGQQVTLRCSPKSGHDTVSWYQQALGQGPQFIFQYYEEEERQRGNFPDRFSGHQFPNYSSELNVNALLLGDSALYLCASRAAPGNTIYFGEGSWLTVV.

V and J are TRBV5-1 and TRBJ2-3; D remains unclear. Germline V gives CDR1 SGHRS, CDR2 YFSETQ. The CDR3 totals 12 residues. V lost 4 bases to trimming and J lost 5 bases, with 8 bases between them. The CDR3 protein is CASSPYGDTQYF. CDR3 coding DNA: TGCGCCAGCAGCCCTTACGGAGATACGCAGTATTTT.